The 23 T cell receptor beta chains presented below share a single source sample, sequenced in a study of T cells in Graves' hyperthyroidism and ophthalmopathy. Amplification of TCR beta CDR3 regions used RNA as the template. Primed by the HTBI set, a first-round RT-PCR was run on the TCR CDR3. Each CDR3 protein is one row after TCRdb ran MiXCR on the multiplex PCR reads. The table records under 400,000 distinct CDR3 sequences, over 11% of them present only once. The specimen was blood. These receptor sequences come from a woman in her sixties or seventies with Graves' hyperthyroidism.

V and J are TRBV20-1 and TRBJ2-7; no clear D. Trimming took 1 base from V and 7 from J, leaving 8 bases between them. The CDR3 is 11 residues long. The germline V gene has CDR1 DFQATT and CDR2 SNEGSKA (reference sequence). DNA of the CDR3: TGCAGTGCTAGAGCCTACGGAGAGCAGTACTTC. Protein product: CSARAYGEQYF.

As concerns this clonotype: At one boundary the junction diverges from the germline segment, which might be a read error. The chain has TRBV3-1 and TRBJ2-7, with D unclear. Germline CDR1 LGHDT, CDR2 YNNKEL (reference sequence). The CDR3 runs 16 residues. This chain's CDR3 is CTSSQVHGVVVYEQYF. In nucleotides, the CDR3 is TGTACCAGCAGCCAAGTTCATGGGGTTGTGGTCTACGAGCAGTACTTC.

The CDR3 loop is CASTLAGGYEQFF. DNA for the CDR3: TGTGCCAGCACCCTAGCGGGAGGTTATGAGCAGTTCTTC. The genes are TRBV2 and TRBJ2-1, with TRBD2 matching 11 bases. The CDR3 is 13 residues long. Looked up from germline, CDR1 is SNHLY and CDR2 is FYNNEI. The J segment lost 8 bases and the V segment lost 7 bases, leaving 4 bases of the junction unmatched.

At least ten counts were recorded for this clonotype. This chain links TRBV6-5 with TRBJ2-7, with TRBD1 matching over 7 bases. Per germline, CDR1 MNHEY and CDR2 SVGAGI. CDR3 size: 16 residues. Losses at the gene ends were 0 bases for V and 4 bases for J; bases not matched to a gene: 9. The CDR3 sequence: CASSYSVAGGSYEQYF. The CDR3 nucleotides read TGTGCCAGCAGTTACTCCGTGGCAGGGGGTAGTTACGAGCAGTACTTC.

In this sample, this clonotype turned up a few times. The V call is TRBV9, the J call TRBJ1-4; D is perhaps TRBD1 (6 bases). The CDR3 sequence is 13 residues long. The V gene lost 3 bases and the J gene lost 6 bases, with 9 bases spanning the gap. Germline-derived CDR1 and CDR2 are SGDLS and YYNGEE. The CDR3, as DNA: TGTGCCAGCAGCGCTCAGGGGTATGAAAAACTGTTTTTT. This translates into CASSAQGYEKLFF.

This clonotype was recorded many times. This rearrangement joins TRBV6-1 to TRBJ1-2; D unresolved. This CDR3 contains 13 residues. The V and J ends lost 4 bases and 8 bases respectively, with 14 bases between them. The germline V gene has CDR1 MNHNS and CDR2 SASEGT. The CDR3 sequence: CASSALGPEGYTF. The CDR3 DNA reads TGTGCCAGCAGTGCGCTAGGGCCGGAGGGCTACACCTTC.

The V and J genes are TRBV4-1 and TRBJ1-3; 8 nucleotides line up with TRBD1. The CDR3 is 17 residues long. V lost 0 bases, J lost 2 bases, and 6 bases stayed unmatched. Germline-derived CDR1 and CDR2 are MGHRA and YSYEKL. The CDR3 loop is CASSQEYQGAAGNTIYF. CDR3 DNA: TGCGCCAGCAGCCAAGAATATCAGGGGGCCGCTGGAAACACCATATATTTT.

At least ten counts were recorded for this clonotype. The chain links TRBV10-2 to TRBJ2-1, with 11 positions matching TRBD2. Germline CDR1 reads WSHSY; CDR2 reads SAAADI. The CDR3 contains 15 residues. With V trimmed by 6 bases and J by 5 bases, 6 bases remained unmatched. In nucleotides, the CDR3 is TGCGCCAGCAGCAATAGCGGGAGGGCTAACAATGAGCAGTTCTTC. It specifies CASSNSGRANNEQFF.

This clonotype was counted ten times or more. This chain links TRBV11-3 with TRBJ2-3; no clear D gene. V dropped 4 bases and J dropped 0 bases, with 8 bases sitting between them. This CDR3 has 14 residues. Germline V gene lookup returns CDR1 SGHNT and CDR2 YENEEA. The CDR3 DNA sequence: TGTGCCAGCAGCTCTGGGCAGAGCACAGATACGCAGTATTTT. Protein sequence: CASSSGQSTDTQYF.

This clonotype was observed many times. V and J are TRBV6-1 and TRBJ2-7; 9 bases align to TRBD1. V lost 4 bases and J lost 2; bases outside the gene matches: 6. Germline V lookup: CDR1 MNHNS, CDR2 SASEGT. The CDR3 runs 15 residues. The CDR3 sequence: CASSGTGTGTYEQYF. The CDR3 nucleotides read TGTGCCAGCAGTGGAACCGGGACAGGGACCTACGAGCAGTACTTC.

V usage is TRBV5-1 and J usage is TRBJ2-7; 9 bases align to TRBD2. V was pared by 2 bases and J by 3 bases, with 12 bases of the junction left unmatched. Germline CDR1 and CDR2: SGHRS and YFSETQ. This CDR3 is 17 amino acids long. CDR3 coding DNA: TGCGCCAGCAGCTTCAGTCTGGCGGGAGGGCCCTTCTACGAGCAGTACTTC. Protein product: CASSFSLAGGPFYEQYF. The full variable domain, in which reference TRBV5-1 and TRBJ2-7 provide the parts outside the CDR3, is KAGVTQTPRYLIKTRGQQVTLSCSPISGHRSVSWYQQTPGQGLQFLFEYFSETQRNKGNFPGRFSGRQFSNSRSEMNVSTLELGDSALYLCASSFSLAGGPFYEQYFGPGTRLTVT.

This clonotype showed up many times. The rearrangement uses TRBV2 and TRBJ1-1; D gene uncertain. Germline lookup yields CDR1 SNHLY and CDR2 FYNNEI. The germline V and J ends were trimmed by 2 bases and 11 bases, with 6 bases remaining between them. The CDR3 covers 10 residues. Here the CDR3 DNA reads TGTGCCAGCAGTGAAAGGGAGGCTTTCTTT. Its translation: CASSEREAFF.

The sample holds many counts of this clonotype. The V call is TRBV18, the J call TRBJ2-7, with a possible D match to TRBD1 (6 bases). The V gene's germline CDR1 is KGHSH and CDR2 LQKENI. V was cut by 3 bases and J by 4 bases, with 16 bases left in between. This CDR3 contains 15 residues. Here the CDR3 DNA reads TGTGCCAGCTCACCCTACCGGGACACTATTTACGAGCAGTACTTC. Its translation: CASSPYRDTIYEQYF.

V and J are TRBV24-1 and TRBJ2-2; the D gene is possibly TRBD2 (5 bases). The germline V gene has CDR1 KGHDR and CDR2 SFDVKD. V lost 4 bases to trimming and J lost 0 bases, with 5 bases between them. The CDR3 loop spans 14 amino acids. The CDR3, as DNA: TGTGCCACCAGTGACGGGGCGAACACCGGGGAGCTGTTTTTT. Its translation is CATSDGANTGELFF.

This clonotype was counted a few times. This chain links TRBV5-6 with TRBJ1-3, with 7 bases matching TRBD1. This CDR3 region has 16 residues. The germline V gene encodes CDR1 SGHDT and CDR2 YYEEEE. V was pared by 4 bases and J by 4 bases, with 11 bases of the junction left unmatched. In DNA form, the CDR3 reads TGTGCCAGCAGCCCCCGAGGACAGGCCAAGGGAAACACCATATATTTT. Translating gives CASSPRGQAKGNTIYF.

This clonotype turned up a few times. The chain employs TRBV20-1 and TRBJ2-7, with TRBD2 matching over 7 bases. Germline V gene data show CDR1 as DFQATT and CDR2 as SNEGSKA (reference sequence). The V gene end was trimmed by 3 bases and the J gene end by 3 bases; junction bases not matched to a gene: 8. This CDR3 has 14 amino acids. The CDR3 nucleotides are TGCAGTGCTAGGGGGGACTACCGATTCTACGAGCAGTACTTC. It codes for CSARGDYRFYEQYF.

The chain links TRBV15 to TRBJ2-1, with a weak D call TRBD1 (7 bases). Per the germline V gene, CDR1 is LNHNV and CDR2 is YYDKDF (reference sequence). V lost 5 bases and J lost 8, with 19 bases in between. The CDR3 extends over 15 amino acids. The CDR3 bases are TGTGCCACCAGCGGAGGGACAGCAGGGTGGGATGAGCAGTTCTTC. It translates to CATSGGTAGWDEQFF. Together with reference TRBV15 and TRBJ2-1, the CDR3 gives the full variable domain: DAMVIQNPRYQVTQFGKPVTLSCSQTLNHNVMYWYQQKSSQAPKLLFHYYDKDFNNEADTPDNFQSRRPNTSFCFLDIRSPGLGDTAMYLCATSGGTAGWDEQFFGPGTRLTVL.

CDR3 loop: CASSENGRGSTEAFF. The CDR3 nucleotides are TGTGCCAGCAGTGAAAACGGCAGGGGGTCCACTGAAGCTTTCTTT. The chain is built from TRBV2 and TRBJ1-1; the match to TRBD1 covers 7 bases. The germline V gene has CDR1 SNHLY and CDR2 FYNNEI. CDR3 length equals 15 residues. The V gene end was trimmed by 2 bases and the J gene end by 4 bases; junction bases not matched to a gene: 7.

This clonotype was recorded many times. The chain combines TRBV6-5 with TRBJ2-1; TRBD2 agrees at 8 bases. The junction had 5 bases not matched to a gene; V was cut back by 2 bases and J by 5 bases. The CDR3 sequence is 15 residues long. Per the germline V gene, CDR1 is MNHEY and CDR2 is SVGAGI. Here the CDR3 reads CASSYVAGGHNEQFF. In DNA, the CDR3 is TGTGCCAGCAGTTACGTGGCGGGAGGCCACAATGAGCAGTTCTTC.

The DNA of the CDR3 is TGTGCCAGCAGCTTAGCGCAGGGGGCAGGCACCGGGGAGCTGTTTTTT. Translated, it gives CASSLAQGAGTGELFF. The chain links TRBV7-6 to TRBJ2-2; TRBD1 agrees at 8 bases. Germline V gene lookup returns CDR1 SGHVS and CDR2 FNYEAQ. The CDR3 runs 16 residues. V lost 0 bases, J lost 4 bases, and 4 bases stayed unmatched. Complete variable domain (other parts from reference TRBV7-6 and TRBJ2-2): GAGVSQSPRYKVTKRGQDVALRCDPISGHVSLYWYRQALGQGPEFLTYFNYEAQQDKSGLPNDRFSAERPEGSISTLTIQRTEQRDSAMYRCASSLAQGAGTGELFFGEGSRLTVL.

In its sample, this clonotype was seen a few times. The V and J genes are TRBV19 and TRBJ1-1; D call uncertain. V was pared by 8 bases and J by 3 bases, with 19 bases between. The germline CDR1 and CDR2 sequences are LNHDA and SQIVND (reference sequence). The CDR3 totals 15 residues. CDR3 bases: TGTGCCAGTGGGCCGCTACAAGGAGGGTACACTGAAGCTTTCTTT. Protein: CASGPLQGGYTEAFF.

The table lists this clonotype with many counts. In nucleotides, the CDR3 is TGTGCCAGCAGCGTCCGTCCCGGGACTAGCGGGAGGGCCCTCTGGAATGAGCAGTTCTTC. Its protein is CASSVRPGTSGRALWNEQFF. The chain combines TRBV28 with TRBJ2-1, with TRBD2 identical over 16 bases. With V trimmed by 6 bases and J by 7 bases, 18 bases remained unmatched. CDR1 and CDR2 from the germline V gene are MDHEN and SYDVKM. CDR3 size: 20 residues.

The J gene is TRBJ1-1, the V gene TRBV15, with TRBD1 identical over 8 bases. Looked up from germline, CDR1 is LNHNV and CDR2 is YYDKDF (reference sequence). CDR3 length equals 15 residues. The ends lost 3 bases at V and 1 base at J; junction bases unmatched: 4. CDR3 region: CATSSYGQGNTEAFF. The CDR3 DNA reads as TGTGCCACCAGCAGTTACGGACAGGGGAACACTGAAGCTTTCTTT.